This T cell receptor (beta chain) was identified in a study of cytomegalovirus exposure and HLA in healthy donors. Study-wide findings and caveats: A link between a missense DCLRE1C variant and TCR beta V- and J-gene trimming emerged from a later analysis. The productive fraction for most TCR beta V segments was about 87% or about 30% in an earlier analysis.

The PCR was carried out with 60 Vbeta primers and 13 Jbeta primers. The method was immunoSEQ multiplex PCR; TCRdb's version includes in-frame clones alone and lacks a portion of them. There are 100,000 or so clones in the sample; approximately 89% occur only once, and around 3.9% lies in the top ten. CDR3 length: 13 residues. Trimming cost V 6 bases and J 5 bases; bases outside gene matches: 6. Germline CDR1 and CDR2: MNHEY and SMNVEV (reference sequence). Turning to this clone: Its specificity is unknown.

The TCR originated in a man between 25 and 39 years old in good health and CMV-seronegative. The chain has TRBV27 and TRBJ2-7, with 8 bases matching TRBD2. Sequences were obtained from PBMCs. The CDR3, as DNA: TGTGCCAGCAGCGGGACTAGTCTTCACGAGCAGTACTTC. Its protein product is CASSGTSLHEQYF.